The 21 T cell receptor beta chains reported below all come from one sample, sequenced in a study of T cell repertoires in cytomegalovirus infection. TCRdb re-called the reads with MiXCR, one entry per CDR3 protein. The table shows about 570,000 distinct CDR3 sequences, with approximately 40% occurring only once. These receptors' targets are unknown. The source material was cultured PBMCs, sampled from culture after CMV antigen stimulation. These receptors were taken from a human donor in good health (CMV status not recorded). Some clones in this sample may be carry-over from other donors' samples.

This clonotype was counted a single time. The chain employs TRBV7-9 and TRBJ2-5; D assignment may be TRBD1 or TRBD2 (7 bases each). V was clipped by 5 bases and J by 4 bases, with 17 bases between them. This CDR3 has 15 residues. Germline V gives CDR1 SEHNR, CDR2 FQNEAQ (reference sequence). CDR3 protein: CASSDRQGGGETQYF. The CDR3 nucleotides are TGTGCCAGCAGCGACCGACAGGGAGGGGGAGAGACCCAGTACTTC.

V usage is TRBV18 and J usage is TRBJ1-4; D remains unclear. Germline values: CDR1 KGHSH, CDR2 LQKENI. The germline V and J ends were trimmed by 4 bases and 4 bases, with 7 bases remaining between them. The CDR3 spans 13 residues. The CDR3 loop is CASSRAINEKLFF. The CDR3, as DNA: TGTGCCAGCTCACGGGCGATTAATGAAAAACTGTTTTTT.

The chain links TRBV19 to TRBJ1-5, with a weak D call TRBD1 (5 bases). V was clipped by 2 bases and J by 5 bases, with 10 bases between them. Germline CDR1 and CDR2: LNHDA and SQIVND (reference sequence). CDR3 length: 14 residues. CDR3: CASSIWEGDQPQHF. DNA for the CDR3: TGTGCCAGTAGTATATGGGAAGGGGATCAGCCCCAGCATTTT.

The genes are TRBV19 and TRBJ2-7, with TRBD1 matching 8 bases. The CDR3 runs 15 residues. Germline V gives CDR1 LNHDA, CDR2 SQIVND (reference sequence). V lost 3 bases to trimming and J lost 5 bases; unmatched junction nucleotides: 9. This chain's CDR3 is CASSIWAGGSDEQYF. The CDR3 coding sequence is TGTGCCAGTAGTATCTGGGCAGGGGGCTCGGACGAGCAGTACTTC.

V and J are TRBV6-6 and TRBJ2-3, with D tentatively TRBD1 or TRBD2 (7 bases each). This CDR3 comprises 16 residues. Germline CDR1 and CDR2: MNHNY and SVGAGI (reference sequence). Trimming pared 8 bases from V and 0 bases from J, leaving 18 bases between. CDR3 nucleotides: TGTGCCAGCCTCCAGGGGGGGGGTGCTAGCACAGATACGCAGTATTTT. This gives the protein CASLQGGGASTDTQYF.

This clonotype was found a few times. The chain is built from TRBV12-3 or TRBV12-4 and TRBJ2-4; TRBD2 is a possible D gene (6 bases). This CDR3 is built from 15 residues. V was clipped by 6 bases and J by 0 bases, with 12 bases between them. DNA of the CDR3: TGTGCCAGCAGCGAAATGGGACTAGCCAAAAACATTCAGTACTTC. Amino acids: CASSEMGLAKNIQYF.

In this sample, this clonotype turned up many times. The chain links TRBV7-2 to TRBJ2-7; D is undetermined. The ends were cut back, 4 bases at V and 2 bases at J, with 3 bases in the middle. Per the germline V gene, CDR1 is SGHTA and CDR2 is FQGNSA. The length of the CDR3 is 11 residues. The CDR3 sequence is CASSSAYEQYF. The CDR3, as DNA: TGTGCCAGCAGCTCCGCCTACGAGCAGTACTTC.

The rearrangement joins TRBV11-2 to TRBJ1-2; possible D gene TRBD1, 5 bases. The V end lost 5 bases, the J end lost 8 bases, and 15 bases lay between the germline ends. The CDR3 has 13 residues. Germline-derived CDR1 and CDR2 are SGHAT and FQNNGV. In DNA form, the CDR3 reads TGTGCCAGCAGCCTCGACAGATTGTCGGGCTACACCTTC. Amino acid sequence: CASSLDRLSGYTF. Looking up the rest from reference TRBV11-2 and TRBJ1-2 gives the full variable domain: EAGVAQSPRYKIIEKRQSVAFWCNPISGHATLYWYQQILGQGPKLLIQFQNNGVVDDSQLPKDRFSAERLKGVDSTLKIQPAKLEDSAVYLCASSLDRLSGYTFGSGTRLTVV.

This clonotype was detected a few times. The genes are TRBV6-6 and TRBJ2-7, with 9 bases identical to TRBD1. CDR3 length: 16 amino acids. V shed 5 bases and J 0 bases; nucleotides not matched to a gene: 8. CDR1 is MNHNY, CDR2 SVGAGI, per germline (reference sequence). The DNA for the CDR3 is TGTGCCAGCAGTGGGAAACAGGGGGCCTACTCCTACGAGCAGTACTTC. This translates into CASSGKQGAYSYEQYF.

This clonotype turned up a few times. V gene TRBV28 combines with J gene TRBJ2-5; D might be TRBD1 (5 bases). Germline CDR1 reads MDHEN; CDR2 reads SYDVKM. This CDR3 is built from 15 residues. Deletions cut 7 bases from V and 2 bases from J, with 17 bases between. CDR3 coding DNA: TGTGCCAGCAACCACCAAGGGGTGATGCAAGAGACCCAGTACTTC. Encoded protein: CASNHQGVMQETQYF.

This CDR3 is CASSLPRTLNTGELFF. CDR3 nucleotide sequence: TGTGCCAGCAGCTTGCCTCGGACCCTGAACACCGGGGAGCTGTTTTTT. This chain joins TRBV7-2 and TRBJ2-2, with D unresolved. The CDR3 length is 16 residues. Germline V CDR1 and CDR2: SGHTA, FQGNSA. The V gene lost 3 bases and the J gene lost 1 base, with 12 bases spanning the gap.

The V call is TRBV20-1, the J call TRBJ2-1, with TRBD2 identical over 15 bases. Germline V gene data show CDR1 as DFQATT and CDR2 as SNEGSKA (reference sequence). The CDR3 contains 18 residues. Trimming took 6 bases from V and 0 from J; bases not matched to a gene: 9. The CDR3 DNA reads TGCAGTGCGACCGGGACTAGCGGGGGGTCGAGCTCCTACAATGAGCAGTTCTTC. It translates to CSATGTSGGSSSYNEQFF.

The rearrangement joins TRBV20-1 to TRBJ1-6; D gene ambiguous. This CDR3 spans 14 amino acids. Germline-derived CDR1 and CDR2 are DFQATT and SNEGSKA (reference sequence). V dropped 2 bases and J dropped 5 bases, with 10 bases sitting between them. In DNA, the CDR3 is TGCAGTGCTAGAACCGCTCTGGATAATTCACCCCTCCACTTT. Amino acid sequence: CSARTALDNSPLHF.

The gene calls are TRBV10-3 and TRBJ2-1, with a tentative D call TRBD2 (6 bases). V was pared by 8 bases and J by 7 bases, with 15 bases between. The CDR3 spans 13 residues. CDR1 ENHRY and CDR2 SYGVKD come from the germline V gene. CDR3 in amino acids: CAIREGLRNEQFF. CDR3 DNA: TGTGCCATCCGGGAAGGACTACGAAATGAGCAGTTCTTC.

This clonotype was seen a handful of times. The CDR3 sequence is CASSARTSRGEQYF. For the CDR3, the DNA is TGTGCCAGCAGCGCAAGGACTAGCCGCGGCGAGCAGTACTTC. The chain links TRBV7-6 to TRBJ2-7; 8 nucleotides line up with TRBD2. Germline assignment: CDR1 SGHVS and CDR2 FNYEAQ. The trim removed 5 bases at V and 6 bases at J, leaving 9 bases unmatched. The CDR3 runs 14 residues.

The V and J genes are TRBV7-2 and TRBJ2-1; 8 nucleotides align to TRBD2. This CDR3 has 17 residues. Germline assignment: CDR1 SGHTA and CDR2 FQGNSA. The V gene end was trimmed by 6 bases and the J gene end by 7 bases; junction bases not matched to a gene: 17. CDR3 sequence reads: CASSYHGAGVGRNEQFF. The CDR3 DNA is TGTGCCAGCAGTTACCACGGAGCGGGAGTAGGAAGGAATGAGCAGTTCTTC.

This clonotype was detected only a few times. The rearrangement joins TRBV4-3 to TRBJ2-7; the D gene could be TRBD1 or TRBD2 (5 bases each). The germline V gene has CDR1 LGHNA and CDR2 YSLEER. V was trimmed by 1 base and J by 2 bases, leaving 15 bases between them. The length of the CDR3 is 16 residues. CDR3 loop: CASSQGPGTETYEQYF. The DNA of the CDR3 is TGCGCCAGCAGCCAAGGTCCCGGGACCGAGACCTACGAGCAGTACTTC.

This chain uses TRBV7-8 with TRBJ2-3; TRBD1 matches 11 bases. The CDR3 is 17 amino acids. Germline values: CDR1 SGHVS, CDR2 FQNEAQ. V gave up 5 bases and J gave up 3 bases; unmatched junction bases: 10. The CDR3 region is CASSHRTGGKRTDTQYF. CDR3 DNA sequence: TGTGCCAGCAGCCATAGGACAGGGGGCAAGCGAACAGATACGCAGTATTTT. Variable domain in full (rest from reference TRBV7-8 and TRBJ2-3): GAGVSQSPRYKVAKRGQDVALRCDPISGHVSLFWYQQALGQGPEFLTYFQNEAQLDKSGLPSDRFFAERPEGSVSTLKIQRTQQEDSAVYLCASSHRTGGKRTDTQYFGPGTRLTVL.

The CDR3 loop reads CSATQGASQETQYF. The CDR3 bases are TGCAGTGCTACCCAGGGGGCGAGCCAGGAGACCCAGTACTTC. The chain uses TRBV20-1 and TRBJ2-5, with TRBD1 matching over 8 bases. The CDR3 extends over 14 amino acids. Trimming took 4 bases from V and 5 from J; bases not matched to a gene: 9. Per germline, CDR1 DFQATT and CDR2 SNEGSKA (reference sequence).

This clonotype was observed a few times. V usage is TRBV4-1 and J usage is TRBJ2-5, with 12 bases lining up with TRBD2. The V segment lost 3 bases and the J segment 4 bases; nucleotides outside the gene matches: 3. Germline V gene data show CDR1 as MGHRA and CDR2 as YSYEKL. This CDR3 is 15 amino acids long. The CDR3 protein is CASSQLAGGPETQYF. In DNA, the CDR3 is TGCGCCAGCAGCCAGCTAGCGGGAGGGCCAGAGACCCAGTACTTC.

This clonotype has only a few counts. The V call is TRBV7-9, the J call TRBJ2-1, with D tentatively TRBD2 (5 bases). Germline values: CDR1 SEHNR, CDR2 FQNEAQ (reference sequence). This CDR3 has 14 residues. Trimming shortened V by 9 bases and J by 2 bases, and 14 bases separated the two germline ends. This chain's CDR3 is CASLKAGPYNEQFF. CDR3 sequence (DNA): TGTGCCAGTCTGAAGGCGGGCCCCTACAATGAGCAGTTCTTC. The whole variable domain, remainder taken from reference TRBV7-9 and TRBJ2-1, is DTGVSQNPRHKITKRGQNVTFRCDPISEHNRLYWYRQTLGQGPEFLTYFQNEAQLEKSRLLSDRFSAERPKGSFSTLEIQRTEQGDSAMYLCASLKAGPYNEQFFGPGTRLTVL.